The source of this T cell receptor beta chain is a study of T cell responses to AZD1222 COVID-19 vaccine. The CDR3 is 15 residues long. V lost 10 bases and J lost 1, with 19 bases in between. CDR1 and CDR2 (germline): ENHRY, SYGVKD. This clone was seen once. Its antigen is currently unknown. Study results and caveats: Only a handful of AZD1222 recipients tested seropositive at baseline.

TCRdb's table, derived via immunoSEQ multiplex PCR, lists solely in-frame clones and lacks some. This sample yields some 150,000 clones, of which around 88% are seen a single time; about 3.4% belongs to the top ten. The origin of this receptor is an adult in good health. The sequenced sample was peripheral blood, obtained on day 0 of MenACWY control vaccination. The chain uses TRBV10-3 and TRBJ2-5, with D perhaps matching TRBD1 (6 bases). Here the CDR3 reads CATRGSRGSQETQYF. The CDR3 nucleotides read TGTGCCACCCGAGGGAGCAGGGGCAGCCAAGAGACCCAGTACTTC.